A few counts support the clone carrying this T cell receptor (beta chain). The record originates from a study of cytomegalovirus exposure and HLA in healthy donors. Germline loops: CDR1 KGHSH, CDR2 LQKENI. This CDR3 has 13 residues. V was clipped by 3 bases and J by 5 bases; unmatched bases: 4. PCR employed 60 Vbeta and 13 Jbeta primers. Clones were sequenced by immunoSEQ multiplex PCR, and TCRdb holds only the in-frame ones, with some missing. This table has roughly 140,000 clones, about 79% appearing once. The TCR sequence derives from a male donor in good health and CMV-seronegative. This chain joins TRBV18 and TRBJ2-7, with TRBD1 identical over 7 bases. Source material: PBMCs. CDR3 loop: CASSPDRDHEQYF. DNA of the CDR3: TGTGCCAGCTCACCCGACAGGGACCACGAGCAGTACTTC.